This TCR beta chain was sequenced for a study of blood T cell repertoires in COVID-19. Study as a whole: Acute-phase and convalescent COVID-19 samples originated in the United States, Italy and Spain.

This clone came up a few times. The CDR3 has 13 residues. Germline assignment: CDR1 SGHVS and CDR2 FQNEAQ. V was pared by 5 bases and J by 4 bases, with 4 bases of the junction left unmatched. Measured with immunoSEQ multiplex PCR; TCRdb has only the in-frame clones, and not every one. The sample contains about 100,000 clones, approximately 81% of which appear only once. This chain connects TRBV7-8 to TRBJ2-7, with 8 bases identical to TRBD1. The sequence came from a human donor in a cohort sampled during active COVID-19. Specimen: peripheral blood. CDR3 in DNA: TGTGCCAGCAGCCCCCGGACAGGGTACGAGCAGTACTTC. This encodes CASSPRTGYEQYF.